This T cell receptor beta chain was sequenced during a study of blood T cell repertoires in COVID-19. V was clipped by 4 bases and J by 2 bases; unmatched bases: 2. The CDR3 covers 16 residues. Germline V gene data show CDR1 as SGHRS and CDR2 as YFSETQ. To note about this clone: The sample has other DNA sequences that encode this CDR3 too.

This study enrolled people aged about 18 to 100 from approximately 25 US geographic areas. Participants had their cohort set by participant-reported clinical history. Resolution of symptoms, clearance, or two negative PCRs was present in recovered Cohort 3 donors. TCRdb's copy holds only in-frame clones and misses some; the assay was immunoSEQ multiplex PCR. The sample shows about 320,000 clones, roughly 89% of them seen only once. The specimen was PBMCs or T cells enriched from blood (not recorded which). This sequence originates from a man between 60 and 75 years old who had recovered from COVID-19. This rearrangement joins TRBV5-1 to TRBJ2-1; 14 bases fit TRBD2. DNA of the CDR3: TGCGCCAGCAGCCTGGGACTAGCGGGGGCCTACAATGAGCAGTTCTTC. This translates into CASSLGLAGAYNEQFF.